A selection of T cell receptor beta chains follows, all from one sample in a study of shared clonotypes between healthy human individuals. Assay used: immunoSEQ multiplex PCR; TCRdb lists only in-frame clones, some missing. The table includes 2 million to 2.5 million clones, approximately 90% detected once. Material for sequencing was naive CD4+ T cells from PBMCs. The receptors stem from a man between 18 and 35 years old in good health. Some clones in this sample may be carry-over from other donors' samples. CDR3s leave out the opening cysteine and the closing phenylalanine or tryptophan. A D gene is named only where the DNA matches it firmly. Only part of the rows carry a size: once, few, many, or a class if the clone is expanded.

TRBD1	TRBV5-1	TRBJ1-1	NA	ASSPQGPDTEAF
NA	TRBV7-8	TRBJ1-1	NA	ASSQGVNRAGEAF
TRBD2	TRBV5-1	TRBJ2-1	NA	ASSLFAGGPEQF
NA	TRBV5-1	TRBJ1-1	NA	ASSSFGGLGTEAF
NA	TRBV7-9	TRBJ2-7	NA	ASSLERLGRRSYEQY
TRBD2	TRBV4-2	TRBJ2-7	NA	ASSQEAGMLDEQY
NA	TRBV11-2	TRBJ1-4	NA	ASSLGPSRTTNEKLF
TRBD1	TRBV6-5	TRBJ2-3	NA	ASRTGVGADTQY
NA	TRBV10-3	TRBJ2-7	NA	AISESWYREGTKNEQY
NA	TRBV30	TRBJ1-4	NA	AWTTANNEKLF
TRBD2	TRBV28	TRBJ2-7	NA	ASSLGLEEKQY
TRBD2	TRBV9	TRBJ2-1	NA	ASSVEAGPYNEQF
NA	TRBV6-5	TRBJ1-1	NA	ASSRPQGKNTEAF
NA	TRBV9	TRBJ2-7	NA	ASSVGTQSSYEQY
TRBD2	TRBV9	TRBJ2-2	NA	ASSAASGRAIGELF
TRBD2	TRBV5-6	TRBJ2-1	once	ASSLPTSGRADEQF
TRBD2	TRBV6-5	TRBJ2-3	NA	ASSFRLAGSTDTQY
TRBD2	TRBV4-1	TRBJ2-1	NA	ASSQDDGRAYNEQF
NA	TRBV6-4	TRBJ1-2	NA	ASSDERQNYGYT
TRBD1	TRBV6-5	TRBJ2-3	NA	ASSYSLGQGTDTQY
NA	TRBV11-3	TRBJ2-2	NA	ASSPRRTGELF
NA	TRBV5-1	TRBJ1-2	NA	ASSGLANYGYT
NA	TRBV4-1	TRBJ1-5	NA	ASSHPPGGQPQH
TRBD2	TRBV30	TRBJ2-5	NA	AWSVARVAGAQETQY
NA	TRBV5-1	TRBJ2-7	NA	ASSMAGTADEQY
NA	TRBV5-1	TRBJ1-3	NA	ASSFAGKGSGNTIY
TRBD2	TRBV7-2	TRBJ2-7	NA	ASSRTFLASGLSYEQY
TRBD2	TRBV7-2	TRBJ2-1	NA	ASSLVSLAGSRYNEQF
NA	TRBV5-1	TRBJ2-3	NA	ASSGAGVLTDTQY
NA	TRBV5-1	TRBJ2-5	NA	ASSQRDRGRETQY
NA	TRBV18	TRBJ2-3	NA	ASSPSQGTDTQY
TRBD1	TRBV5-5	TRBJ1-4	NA	ASSLRDRGPGTNEKLF
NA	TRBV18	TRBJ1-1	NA	ASSRKGDKYGAEAF